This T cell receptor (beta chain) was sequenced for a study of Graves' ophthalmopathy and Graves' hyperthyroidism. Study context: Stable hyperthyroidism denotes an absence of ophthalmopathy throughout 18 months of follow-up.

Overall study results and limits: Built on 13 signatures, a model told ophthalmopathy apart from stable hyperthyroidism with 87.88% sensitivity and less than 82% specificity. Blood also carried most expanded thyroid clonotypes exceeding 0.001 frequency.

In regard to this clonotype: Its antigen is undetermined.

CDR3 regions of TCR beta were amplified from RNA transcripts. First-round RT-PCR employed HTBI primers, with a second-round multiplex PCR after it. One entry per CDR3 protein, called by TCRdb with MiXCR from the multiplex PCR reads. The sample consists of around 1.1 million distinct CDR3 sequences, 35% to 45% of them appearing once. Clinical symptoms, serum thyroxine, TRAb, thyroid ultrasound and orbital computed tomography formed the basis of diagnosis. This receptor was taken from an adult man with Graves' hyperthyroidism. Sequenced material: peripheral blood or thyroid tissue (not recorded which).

CDR3 nucleotide sequence: TGTGCCAGCACCGGAGGGCCATCAGATCAGCCCCAGCATTTT. Protein product: CASTGGPSDQPQHF. The rearrangement links TRBV7-2 to TRBJ1-5; no reliable D call. This CDR3 region has 14 residues. Germline V lookup: CDR1 SGHTA, CDR2 FQGNSA. The V gene lost 7 bases and the J gene lost 5 bases, with 15 bases spanning the gap.